The 22 T cell receptor beta chains given below trace back to one sample, sequenced in a study of cytomegalovirus exposure and HLA in healthy donors listed by TCRdb under 2017. Library preparation used the immunoSEQ multiplex PCR assay. For the multiplex PCR, a mixture combining 60 forward primers for TCR Vbeta segments and 13 reverse primers for TCR Jbeta segments was used. The immuneACCESS repertoire file appears here via TCRdb, limited to in-frame rearrangements. These files lack a portion of the clones; in checked studies, under half of the deficit traces to unresolved V genes, and the cause of the others is not known. The sample yields about 100,000 clones; 65% to 85% were counted once. Roughly 5.1% of the sample belongs to the ten largest clones. Sequences were obtained from PBMCs. All receptors come from a middle-aged man in good health and CMV-seropositive.

This clone was found a few times. Other DNA sequences from this sample encode an identical CDR3 as well. The chain is built from TRBV4-2 and TRBJ1-1; no definite D call. CDR3 length: 13 residues. CDR1 is LGHNA, CDR2 YNFKEQ, per germline. Deletions cut 4 bases from V and 5 bases from J, with 11 bases between. This chain's CDR3 is CASSPRGRTEAFF. The CDR3 DNA reads as TGTGCCAGCAGCCCCCGGGGAAGAACTGAAGCTTTCTTT.

CDR3 DNA: TGTGCCAGCGCTACCGGGGCGAACACCGGGGAGCTGTTTTTT. This translates into CASATGANTGELFF. The chain uses TRBV6-5 and TRBJ2-2; tentative D call: TRBD2 (5 bases). V shed 8 bases and J shed 0 bases, with 10 bases lying between them. The CDR3 is made up of 14 amino acids. Germline CDR1 and CDR2: MNHEY and SVGAGI.

This clone showed up just once. This chain connects TRBV18 to TRBJ2-5, with no clear D. The CDR3 consists of 13 residues. Trimming pared 2 bases from V and 2 bases from J, leaving 6 bases between. The germline V gene encodes CDR1 KGHSH and CDR2 LQKENI. For the CDR3, the DNA is TGTGCCAGCTCACCAAGCCGGCAAGAGACCCAGTACTTC. The encoded protein is CASSPSRQETQYF.

A single count supports this clone. The V gene is TRBV25-1, the J gene TRBJ1-2; weak D call: TRBD1 (5 bases). The V end was cut by 7 bases, the J end by 2 bases, with 11 bases between. The CDR3 contains 13 residues. Looked up from germline, CDR1 is MGHDK and CDR2 is SYGVNS. CDR3 sequence (DNA): TGTGCCAGCACCTCCGACAGAAACTATGGCTACACCTTC. Protein product: CASTSDRNYGYTF.

J is TRBJ2-7 and V is TRBV4-1; 11 nucleotides line up with TRBD2. The germline V gene has CDR1 MGHRA and CDR2 YSYEKL. The CDR3 is 15 amino acids. The J segment lost 3 bases and the V segment lost 3 bases, leaving 4 bases of the junction unmatched. The CDR3 DNA reads as TGCGCCAGCAGCCAGGCCGGGACTAGCGGCTACGAGCAGTACTTC. Its translation: CASSQAGTSGYEQYF.

J is TRBJ1-1 and V is TRBV27; 7 nucleotides align to TRBD1. Germline-derived CDR1 and CDR2 are MNHEY and SMNVEV (reference sequence). The CDR3 spans 16 residues. J lost 1 base, V lost 6 bases, and 11 bases had no gene match. CDR3 protein: CASRERQGGWNTEAFF. The CDR3 bases are TGTGCCAGCAGAGAACGACAGGGAGGCTGGAACACTGAAGCTTTCTTT.

This clone was observed once. J is TRBJ2-7 and V is TRBV15, with D perhaps matching TRBD1 (5 bases). Germline V gene data show CDR1 as LNHNV and CDR2 as YYDKDF (reference sequence). V shed 4 bases and J shed 4 bases, with 8 bases lying between them. The CDR3 covers 12 residues. The CDR3 bases are TGTGCCACCAGCAACTCAGGGTACGAGCAGTACTTC. This translates into CATSNSGYEQYF. The whole variable domain, remainder taken from reference TRBV15 and TRBJ2-7, is DAMVIQNPRYQVTQFGKPVTLSCSQTLNHNVMYWYQQKSSQAPKLLFHYYDKDFNNEADTPDNFQSRRPNTSFCFLDIRSPGLGDTAMYLCATSNSGYEQYFGPGTRLTVT.

The genes are TRBV5-1 and TRBJ1-4; D perhaps matches TRBD1 (5 bases). The germline V and J ends were trimmed by 0 bases and 6 bases, with 15 bases remaining between them. This CDR3 contains 16 residues. Germline assignment: CDR1 SGHRS and CDR2 YFSETQ. CDR3 sequence (DNA): TGCGCCAGCAGCTTGGCCGGAAGGGGCGCGGATGAAAAACTGTTTTTT. The encoded protein is CASSLAGRGADEKLFF.

This rearrangement joins TRBV30 to TRBJ1-6, with 8 positions matching TRBD1. CDR3 length: 13 amino acids. J was trimmed by 7 bases and V by 3 bases; bases with no gene match: 2. The germline V gene has CDR1 GTSNPN and CDR2 SVGIG (reference sequence). CDR3 sequence (DNA): TGTGCCTGGAGGTCAGGGGGCAATTCACCCCTCCACTTT. Its translation is CAWRSGGNSPLHF.

This clone was recorded once. The sample has other DNA sequences that encode this CDR3 too. V gene TRBV5-1 combines with J gene TRBJ1-1; D is possibly TRBD1 (5 bases). CDR3 length: 15 amino acids. V was cut by 1 base and J by 0 bases, with 10 bases left in between. Germline CDR1 and CDR2: SGHRS and YFSETQ. CDR3 region: CASSLTGGMNTEAFF. DNA of the CDR3: TGCGCCAGCAGCTTGACGGGGGGTATGAACACTGAAGCTTTCTTT.

The CDR3 coding sequence is TGTGCCATCAGCTCGGTAGCGGGAGGAACCGGGGAGCTGTTTTTT. Translating it yields CAISSVAGGTGELFF. The chain combines TRBV10-3 with TRBJ2-2; 10 nucleotides agree with TRBD2. V trimming: 6 bases; J trimming: 5 bases; junction bases outside the gene matches: 6. The CDR3 totals 15 residues. Per the germline V gene, CDR1 is ENHRY and CDR2 is SYGVKD.

This sequence joins TRBV28 and TRBJ2-1; possibly TRBD1 for D (5 bases). Trimming stripped 2 bases from V and 8 bases from J, with 7 bases between. The CDR3 totals 12 residues. Germline assignment: CDR1 MDHEN and CDR2 SYDVKM. This CDR3 is CASSLRGYEQFF. As DNA, the CDR3 is TGTGCCAGCAGTTTAAGGGGCTATGAGCAGTTCTTC.

A few counts support this clone. V usage is TRBV11-3 and J usage is TRBJ1-1; 10 bases fit TRBD1. CDR1 is SGHNT, CDR2 YENEEA, per germline. V shed 4 bases, J shed 7 bases, and the junction held 12 bases outside the gene matches. This CDR3 is built from 16 residues. CDR3 in DNA: TGTGCCAGCAGCTGCAGGGAGGACAGGGGGGTCGGTGAAGCTTTCTTT. Translation: CASSCREDRGVGEAFF.

The V call is TRBV5-4, the J call TRBJ2-7; unclear D gene. Germline V CDR1 and CDR2: SGHNT, YYREEE (reference sequence). The V and J ends lost 4 bases and 3 bases respectively, with 5 bases between them. CDR3 length equals 11 residues. The CDR3 DNA follows: TGTGCCAGCAGCCTAAACTACGAGCAGTACTTC. Translated: CASSLNYEQYF.

The chain joins TRBV6-1 to TRBJ2-3; no clear D gene. The length of the CDR3 is 12 residues. Germline assignment: CDR1 MNHNS and CDR2 SASEGT. V was shortened by 4 bases and J by 14 bases, with 16 bases between the two germline ends. Written as DNA, the CDR3 is TGTGCCAGCAGTGGGCCGACTCCATCATGGTATTTT. Its translation: CASSGPTPSWYF.

The chain is built from TRBV6-1 and TRBJ2-4; the match to TRBD1 covers 11 bases. The CDR3 sequence is 19 residues long. The junction had 7 bases not matched to a gene; V was cut back by 0 bases and J by 0 bases. The germline CDR1 and CDR2 sequences are MNHNS and SASEGT. In DNA, the CDR3 is TGTGCCAGCAGTGAAGCGGGACAGGGGGGACCACCAGCCAAAAACATTCAGTACTTC. Translating gives CASSEAGQGGPPAKNIQYF.

The rearrangement uses TRBV29-1 and TRBJ2-7; 11 bases fit TRBD2. Germline V lookup: CDR1 SQVTM, CDR2 ANQGSEA. CDR3 length: 17 amino acids. J lost 0 bases, V lost 2 bases, and 9 bases had no gene match. The CDR3 is CSVELGGTSGYSYEQYF. In nucleotides, the CDR3 is TGCAGCGTTGAACTAGGAGGGACTAGCGGCTACTCCTACGAGCAGTACTTC.

The chain is built from TRBV7-4 and TRBJ1-4; 8 bases agree with TRBD1. After removal of 4 bases from V and 6 bases from J, the junction contained 4 bases not matched to a gene. This CDR3 is built from 14 residues. Germline CDR1 and CDR2: SGHVT and SQSDAQ. CDR3 DNA sequence: TGTGCCAGCAGCTGGGACAGGAGAGATGAAAAACTGTTTTTT. It is translated as CASSWDRRDEKLFF.

The chain employs TRBV5-6 and TRBJ1-1; D gene unclear. There are 13 residues in the CDR3. Germline CDR1 reads SGHDT; CDR2 reads YYEEEE. The germline V and J ends were trimmed by 4 bases and 0 bases, with 7 bases remaining between them. CDR3 region: CASSRRMNTEAFF. DNA for the CDR3: TGTGCCAGCAGCCGGAGGATGAACACTGAAGCTTTCTTT.

V gene TRBV29-1 combines with J gene TRBJ2-6; 9 bases map to TRBD2. This CDR3 comprises 16 residues. The germline CDR1 and CDR2 sequences are SQVTM and ANQGSEA. The CDR3 DNA sequence: TGCAGTGCCGGGACTAGCCACGTCTTGGGGGCCAACGTCCTGACTTTC. Protein: CSAGTSHVLGANVLTF.

The chain couples TRBV6-4 to TRBJ1-2, with D perhaps TRBD1 (5 bases). With 2 bases removed from V and 4 bases from J, the gap between germline ends came to 11 bases. The CDR3 covers 14 residues. Germline V gives CDR1 MRHNA, CDR2 SNTAGT. Here the CDR3 DNA reads TGTGCCAGCAGTGACGGGGGGAAAAGCTATGGCTACACCTTC. Translated, it gives CASSDGGKSYGYTF.

V gene TRBV6-5 combines with J gene TRBJ1-3; TRBD1 might be the D (6 bases). V was cut by 2 bases and J by 4 bases, with 12 bases left in between. The CDR3 has 15 residues. Germline V lookup: CDR1 MNHEY, CDR2 SVGAGI. CDR3 sequence (DNA): TGTGCCAGCAGTTACACCGAGGGGGTCGGAAACACCATATATTTT. It is translated as CASSYTEGVGNTIYF.